Listed below are T cell receptor beta chains from one sample, sequenced in a study of cytomegalovirus exposure and HLA in healthy donors. Assay: immunoSEQ multiplex PCR; the TCRdb copy retains only in-frame clones and omits some. The table has tens of thousands of clones, approximately 80% seen once; the top ten hold 5% to 8.5%. Sequenced: PBMCs. The source of these receptors is a human donor in good health. CDR3s include the opening cysteine and the closing phenylalanine or tryptophan. A D gene is named only where the DNA matches it firmly. A row's size may be missing; if present it is once, few, many or a size class.

v_gene	abundance	d_gene	j_gene	CDR3nt	CDR3aa
TRBV6-1	once	TRBD2	TRBJ2-7	TGTGCCAGCAGTGAAGTCGAGGGCGGGGGGGCCGCTTCCTACGAGCAGTACTTC	CASSEVEGGGAASYEQYF
TRBV7-8	.	.	TRBJ2-6	TGTGCCAGCAGCTTCCTATTGCCCTCTGGGGCCAACGTCCTGACTTTC	CASSFLLPSGANVLTF
TRBV21-1	.	.	TRBJ1-3	TGTGCCAGCAGCAAAATTAAGGGACTAGATAGAGGAAACACCATATATTTT	CASSKIKGLDRGNTIYF
TRBV7-3	.	TRBD2	TRBJ2-2	TGTGCCAGCAGCCTGACTAGCGGCTCGAACACCGGGGAGCTGTTTTTT	CASSLTSGSNTGELFF
TRBV29-1	.	TRBD1	TRBJ1-2	TGCAGCGTTCGGACAGGGGATGGCTACACCTTC	CSVRTGDGYTF
TRBV18	.	TRBD1	TRBJ1-1	TGTGCCAGCTCACCACAGACAGGGGTGACTGAAGCTTTCTTT	CASSPQTGVTEAFF
TRBV5-4	once	TRBD2	TRBJ2-1	TGTGCCAGCACCCCCGGACCGGGACTAGGAGGTAGTGAGCAGTTCTTC	CASTPGPGLGGSEQFF
TRBV6-1	.	.	TRBJ1-1	TGTGCCAGCAGTCAGGGGAGCACTGAAGCTTTCTTT	CASSQGSTEAFF
TRBV4-1	.	TRBD1	TRBJ1-1	TGCGCCAGCAGCCAACGGACAGGGTTGAACACTGAAGCTTTCTTT	CASSQRTGLNTEAFF
TRBV27	.	TRBD1	TRBJ1-2	TGTGCCAGCAGCTCACCGGGACAGGGGGACTATGGCTACACCTTC	CASSSPGQGDYGYTF
TRBV6-1	.	.	TRBJ1-6	TGTGCCACTCCGGGACCTGTAGGGGGTTCACCCCTCCACTTT	CATPGPVGGSPLHF
TRBV7-9	once	TRBD1	TRBJ2-7	TGTGCCAGCAGAAGACAGGGGACCTCCTACGAGCAGTACTTC	CASRRQGTSYEQYF
TRBV29-1	.	.	TRBJ2-2	TGCAGCGTTGAATTTCTGAACACCGGGGAGCTGTTTTTT	CSVEFLNTGELFF
TRBV11-2	.	TRBD1	TRBJ2-5	TGTGCCAGCAGCTTAGATGGGGACAGTCAAGAGACCCAGTACTTC	CASSLDGDSQETQYF
TRBV7-9	.	.	TRBJ2-3	TGTGCCAGCAGCCAGGGGAAGAGGGTGACAGATACGCAGTATTTT	CASSQGKRVTDTQYF
TRBV5-1	.	TRBD2	TRBJ2-5	TGCGCCAGCAGCTGGGGACTAGCGGGGGTCCAAGAGACCCAGTACTTC	CASSWGLAGVQETQYF
TRBV5-6	.	TRBD2	TRBJ2-7	TGTGCCAGCAGCTTAATAGCGGGGGGGCTCGGGGAGCAGTACTTC	CASSLIAGGLGEQYF
TRBV4-1	.	TRBD2	TRBJ2-4	TGCGCCAGCAGCCAAGATCTCACCGGACTAGCGCGTATTCAGTACTTC	CASSQDLTGLARIQYF
TRBV2	.	TRBD1	TRBJ2-7	TGTGCCAGCAGTGAAGTTACGACAGGGGCAGGCGAGCAGTACTTC	CASSEVTTGAGEQYF
TRBV9	few	TRBD2	TRBJ2-5	TGTGCCAGCAGCGTAGCAGCGGGGGGGCAAGAGACCCAGTACTTC	CASSVAAGGQETQYF
TRBV2	.	.	TRBJ1-5	TGTGCCAGCAATGGGCAGTCTAATCAGCCCCAGCATTTT	CASNGQSNQPQHF
TRBV7-3	.	.	TRBJ2-3	TGTGCCAGCAGCTTACCCCAGACAGATACGCAGTATTTT	CASSLPQTDTQYF
TRBV6-5	.	TRBD1	TRBJ2-7	TGTGCCAGCAGTCCCGACAGGGGAAGGTCCTACGAGCAGTACTTC	CASSPDRGRSYEQYF
TRBV28	.	TRBD2	TRBJ2-7	TGTGCCAGCCATCCCAGGGCGGGGGGGCCGGTCTACGAGCAGTACTTC	CASHPRAGGPVYEQYF